What follows is one TCR beta chain and its context. Its antigen is not known. Points from the study as a whole: Tumor Tregs overlapped most with tumor, then blood, naive CD4+ cells.

Semi-nested PCR with Nested Universal Primer A followed constant-region reverse priming of full-length variable regions. Using its own MiXCR run on the 5' RACE reads, TCRdb lists one record per CDR3 protein. Of roughly 45,000 distinct CDR3 sequences detected, about 32% appear once; the ten largest clones hold just over 4%. CDR1 and CDR2 from the germline V gene are MNHEY and SMNVEV (reference sequence). The CDR3 is made up of 16 amino acids. The V segment lost 6 bases and the J segment 8 bases; nucleotides outside the gene matches: 11. This receptor was taken from a female donor with breast cancer. The sample was tumor-infiltrating memory CD4+ T cells sorted from the breast tumor. As for subset: memory CD4+ T cells, CD4+CD45RO+CD25-. This chain connects TRBV27 to TRBJ2-3, with 13 nucleotides matching TRBD2. CDR3 bases: TGTGCCAGCAGACCCGGGACTAGCGGGAACGGTGTTACGCAGTATTTT. Amino acids: CASRPGTSGNGVTQYF.